These 24 T cell receptor beta chains share one sample of origin, sequenced in a study of cytomegalovirus exposure and HLA in healthy donors. Sequencing was performed with immunoSEQ multiplex PCR; in TCRdb, only in-frame clones are kept and a portion is missing. The sample yields about 130,000 clones, under 90% seen once. The source material was PBMCs. These receptors all stem from a man aged 25 to 40 in good health and CMV-seronegative.

This clone was detected ten times or more. One base away lies a much larger clone, so this may be a sequencing read error. The chain uses TRBV6-4 and TRBJ2-1; TRBD1 agrees at 11 bases. This CDR3 region has 14 residues. Germline values: CDR1 MRHNA, CDR2 SNTAGT. The ends lost 2 bases at V and 6 bases at J; junction bases unmatched: 0. CDR3: CASSDGTGGNEQFF. The CDR3 region has the DNA TGTGCCAGCAGTGACGGGACAGGGGGCAATGAGCAGTTCTTC.

The V gene is TRBV6-6, the J gene TRBJ2-1, with D possibly matching TRBD2 (6 bases). The germline V gene has CDR1 MNHNY and CDR2 SVGAGI (reference sequence). This CDR3 has 15 residues. Trimming stripped 2 bases from V and 8 bases from J, with 16 bases between. In nucleotides, the CDR3 is TGTGCCAGCAGTTACACTCGGGCCCCGGGGGATGAGCAGTTCTTC. Translating it yields CASSYTRAPGDEQFF.

J is TRBJ2-6 and V is TRBV9, with 7 bases matching TRBD1. This CDR3 is 19 amino acids long. Germline V CDR1 and CDR2: SGDLS, YYNGEE. Trimming cost V 6 bases and J 0 bases; bases outside gene matches: 15. In nucleotides, the CDR3 is TGTGCCAGCACCGAAAAACCGACAGGGCCCAACTCTGGGGCCAACGTCCTGACTTTC. It codes for CASTEKPTGPNSGANVLTF.

The J gene is TRBJ1-6, the V gene TRBV18; D is unresolved. The CDR3 runs to 19 residues. Germline V gene sequence: CDR1 KGHSH, CDR2 LQKENI. V was pared by 2 bases and J by 7 bases, with 24 bases between. The CDR3 loop is CASSPLRADVSVGNSPLHF. CDR3 nucleotide sequence: TGTGCCAGCTCACCATTGAGGGCGGACGTTTCGGTGGGGAATTCACCCCTCCACTTT.

This clone was counted a single time. The chain is built from TRBV5-6 and TRBJ2-7, with TRBD1 as a possible D gene (5 bases). CDR3 length: 13 residues. CDR1 and CDR2 from the germline V gene are SGHDT and YYEEEE. Between the trimmed V and J ends, which lost 3 bases and 5 bases, there was a span of 12 bases. The CDR3 DNA reads TGTGCCAGCAGCTCCGGACACCCTAACGAGCAGTACTTC. Its protein product is CASSSGHPNEQYF.

This clone was found once. The chain recombines TRBV11-1 with TRBJ1-6; D gene unclear. Germline V gene data show CDR1 as SGHAT and CDR2 as FQDESV (reference sequence). The CDR3 totals 15 residues. V dropped 5 bases and J dropped 6 bases, with 14 bases sitting between them. CDR3 bases: TGTGCCAGCAGCGGGCGGGCAGCCTTTAATTCACCCCTCCACTTT. As protein: CASSGRAAFNSPLHF.

The V gene is TRBV19, the J gene TRBJ1-1; D not certain. Germline V CDR1 and CDR2: LNHDA, SQIVND (reference sequence). The CDR3 is made up of 11 amino acids. Deletions cut 6 bases from V and 5 bases from J, with 7 bases between. The CDR3, as DNA: TGTGCCAGTAGCTCCGCGACTGAAGCTTTCTTT. It translates to CASSSATEAFF.

This sequence joins TRBV9 and TRBJ2-7; 7 bases are shared with TRBD1. With V trimmed by 4 bases and J by 0 bases, 13 bases remained unmatched. There are 17 residues in the CDR3. Looked up from germline, CDR1 is SGDLS and CDR2 is YYNGEE. The CDR3 DNA sequence: TGTGCCAGCAGCCGACCCCCACAGGGGCCCTTCTCCTACGAGCAGTACTTC. Translation gives CASSRPPQGPFSYEQYF.

The chain carries TRBV6-1 and TRBJ2-7; maybe TRBD2 (6 bases). Deletions cut 4 bases from V and 7 bases from J, with 8 bases between. There are 11 residues in the CDR3. Per germline, CDR1 MNHNS and CDR2 SASEGT. The CDR3 region is CASSVREEQYF. The CDR3 region has the DNA TGTGCCAGCAGTGTCCGGGAGGAGCAGTACTTC.

This clone was counted a single time. At the DNA level, this CDR3 is encoded by other sequences in the same sample as well. V and J are TRBV18 and TRBJ1-5; D call uncertain. Germline V lookup: CDR1 KGHSH, CDR2 LQKENI. CDR3 size: 14 residues. Trimming took off 0 bases at V and 0 bases at J, with 3 bases between the two ends. The CDR3 DNA reads TGTGCCAGCTCACCACCCTATAGCAATCAGCCCCAGCATTTT. Translating it yields CASSPPYSNQPQHF.

The gene calls are TRBV9 and TRBJ2-3, with 10 positions matching TRBD2. In germline, CDR1 is SGDLS, CDR2 YYNGEE. Trimming at V came to 2 bases and at J to 4 bases, leaving 4 bases not matched to a gene. CDR3 length: 15 residues. The CDR3 loop reads CASSVVAGGADTQYF. CDR3 coding DNA: TGTGCCAGCAGCGTCGTAGCGGGGGGTGCAGATACGCAGTATTTT.

The chain has TRBV6-6 and TRBJ2-1; 7 bases line up with TRBD1. The CDR3 extends over 15 amino acids. Losses at the gene ends were 6 bases for V and 5 bases for J; bases not matched to a gene: 10. The V gene's germline CDR1 is MNHNY and CDR2 SVGAGI (reference sequence). The CDR3 reads CASRPTGTDNNEQFF. CDR3 DNA: TGTGCCAGCAGGCCTACCGGGACAGACAACAATGAGCAGTTCTTC.

This clone has more than one count but fewer than ten. The chain is built from TRBV7-9 and TRBJ2-1, with a possible D match to TRBD2 (5 bases). V shed 5 bases and J shed 9 bases, with 8 bases lying between them. The V gene's germline CDR1 is SEHNR and CDR2 FQNEAQ (reference sequence). This CDR3 is built from 11 residues. The CDR3 coding sequence is TGTGCCAGCAGCCCGGGAACTGAGCAGTTCTTC. It yields the protein CASSPGTEQFF.

The chain employs TRBV5-5 and TRBJ2-5, with D tentatively TRBD2 (5 bases). The CDR3 totals 14 residues. Germline loops: CDR1 SGHKS, CDR2 YYEKEE (reference sequence). With 0 bases removed from V and 5 bases from J, the gap between germline ends came to 11 bases. The DNA for the CDR3 is TGTGCCAGCAGCTTGGGCGACTACCCGGAGACCCAGTACTTC. Encoded protein: CASSLGDYPETQYF.

Regarding this clone: Additional DNA sequences in this sample encode the identical CDR3. The rearrangement uses TRBV9 and TRBJ1-2; D ambiguous. The ends were cut back, 0 bases at V and 2 bases at J, with 5 bases in the middle. The germline V gene has CDR1 SGDLS and CDR2 YYNGEE. The CDR3 covers 13 residues. CDR3 in amino acids: CASSVDGNYGYTF. The CDR3 DNA reads TGTGCCAGCAGCGTAGACGGGAACTATGGCTACACCTTC.

The chain employs TRBV19 and TRBJ1-2, with 8 bases matching TRBD1. Germline lookup yields CDR1 LNHDA and CDR2 SQIVND (reference sequence). Trimming removed 4 bases from V and 8 bases from J; junction bases left unmatched: 9. The CDR3 loop spans 14 amino acids. CDR3 in amino acids: CASSTHTTGVGYTF. CDR3 nucleotides: TGTGCCAGTAGTACCCATACGACAGGGGTGGGCTACACCTTC.

The rearrangement links TRBV4-1 to TRBJ1-1; possibly TRBD1 for D (6 bases). The V end was cut by 3 bases, the J end by 1 base, with 9 bases between. The CDR3 is made up of 14 amino acids. Per germline, CDR1 MGHRA and CDR2 YSYEKL. The CDR3 here is CASSHGTRNTEAFF. CDR3 nucleotides: TGCGCCAGCAGCCACGGGACAAGGAACACTGAAGCTTTCTTT.

This chain uses TRBV7-2 with TRBJ2-3; maybe TRBD2 (5 bases). Trimming pared 5 bases from V and 6 bases from J, leaving 18 bases between. Germline CDR1 reads SGHTA; CDR2 reads FQGNSA. There are 15 residues in the CDR3. The CDR3 sequence: CASSNVIGVGDTQYF. CDR3 bases: TGTGCCAGCAGCAATGTTATCGGGGTGGGGGATACGCAGTATTTT. Complete variable domain (other parts from reference TRBV7-2 and TRBJ2-3): GAGVSQSPSNKVTEKGKDVELRCDPISGHTALYWYRQSLGQGLEFLIYFQGNSAPDKSGLPSDRFSAERTGGSVSTLTIQRTQQEDSAVYLCASSNVIGVGDTQYFGPGTRLTVL.

The CDR3 DNA reads TGTGCCAGCAGTGAATACGTCGGTTCCCACTCCTACGAGCAGTACTTC. The encoded protein is CASSEYVGSHSYEQYF. The V gene is TRBV6-1, the J gene TRBJ2-7; D is unclear. V was clipped by 2 bases and J by 0 bases, with 14 bases between them. The CDR3 loop spans 16 amino acids. CDR1 is MNHNS and CDR2 is SASEGT in the germline V gene.

This rearrangement joins TRBV7-6 to TRBJ2-7; the match to TRBD1 covers 7 bases. V shed 5 bases, J shed 6 bases, and the junction held 7 bases outside the gene matches. There are 13 residues in the CDR3. The germline V gene encodes CDR1 SGHVS and CDR2 FNYEAQ. The CDR3, as DNA: TGTGCCAGCAGCCTCGACAGGGCGGGCGAGCAGTACTTC. Amino acid sequence: CASSLDRAGEQYF.

The chain combines TRBV14 with TRBJ2-1, with 12 bases lining up with TRBD2. The germline gives CDR1 SGHDN, CDR2 FVKESK. Trimming at V came to 6 bases and at J to 4 bases, leaving 1 base not matched to a gene. CDR3 length: 14 amino acids. The CDR3 protein is CASRLAGGYNEQFF. CDR3 nucleotide sequence: TGTGCCAGCAGGCTAGCGGGGGGGTACAATGAGCAGTTCTTC.

This chain uses TRBV4-3 with TRBJ2-3; TRBD2 agrees at 8 bases. Losses at the gene ends were 0 bases for V and 4 bases for J; bases not matched to a gene: 3. Germline values: CDR1 LGHNA, CDR2 YSLEER. The CDR3 loop spans 15 amino acids. DNA of the CDR3: TGCGCCAGCAGCCAAGATCCGGGACTAGCAGATACGCAGTATTTT. This codes for CASSQDPGLADTQYF.

The rearrangement joins TRBV14 to TRBJ2-1; 10 bases map to TRBD1. V dropped 1 base and J dropped 5; count of bases not matched to a gene: 5. Germline-derived CDR1 and CDR2 are SGHDN and FVKESK. This CDR3 is built from 16 residues. The CDR3 DNA is TGTGCCAGCAGCCAAGGAAGGGACAGGGGCAACAATGAGCAGTTCTTC. Translating gives CASSQGRDRGNNEQFF.

This rearrangement joins TRBV4-3 to TRBJ1-2, with a weak D call TRBD1 (5 bases). CDR1 and CDR2 (germline): LGHNA, YSLEER. CDR3 size: 15 residues. V dropped 1 base and J dropped 1 base, with 10 bases sitting between them. The CDR3 protein is CASSQVSGNNYGYTF. As DNA, the CDR3 is TGCGCCAGCAGCCAAGTTTCAGGGAATAACTATGGCTACACCTTC.